The T cell receptor (beta chain) under discussion was sequenced for a study of blood T cells in healthy people across ages. Study-wide results and caveats: Long-lived donors exceeded aged donors in naive CD4+ cells and diversity.

In regard to this clonotype: The target antigen is unknown.

CDR3 length: 13 residues. The germline V and J ends were trimmed by 8 bases and 3 bases, with 13 bases remaining between them. Through a sample-barcoded 5' primer and a J-beta primer mix, a second PCR was run for about 6 to 12 cycles. TCRdb recomputed calls from the 5' RACE reads with MiXCR, one row per CDR3 protein. The sample includes about 720,000 distinct CDR3 sequences, 22% of them seen just once. The clonotype was recovered from a man between 65 and 85 years old in good health. Sequencing was carried out using blood. The chain employs TRBV12-3 or TRBV12-4 and TRBJ2-5, with D hard to call. In DNA form, the CDR3 reads TGTGCCAGCCGCCTACAGAACGAAGAGACCCAGTACTTC. This gives the protein CASRLQNEETQYF.